This TCR beta chain was retrieved from a study of follicular helper T cells after annual influenza vaccination. Study at large: Across the 2013-2014, 2014-2015 and 2015-2016 vaccination seasons, some subjects were resampled. Study-wide results and caveats: Successive annual vaccinations recalled a recurrent oligoclonal ICOS+CD38+ cTfh response with influenza-specific clonotypes. Day 7 ICOS+CD38+ clones later appeared mostly in ICOS-CD38- cTfh.

Note on this clone: Its specificity is unknown.

This table comes from immunoSEQ multiplex PCR, and its TCRdb copy is limited to in-frame clones, with some not included. The sample shows over 7,500 clones, roughly 80% of them seen only once. The germline CDR1 and CDR2 sequences are SGHRS and YFSETQ. The CDR3 has 13 amino acids. V gave up 5 bases and J gave up 3 bases; unmatched junction bases: 5. Described time point: 2013-2014 season, 7 days after vaccination. The specimen was CXCR5- memory CD4+ T cells sorted from blood, collected 7 days after influenza vaccination. The receptor was isolated from an adult who received the influenza vaccine. V and J are TRBV5-1 and TRBJ2-7; 7 bases fit TRBD1. The DNA of the CDR3 is TGCGCCAGCAGTCGATGGACAGGCTACGAGCAGTACTTC. Encoded protein: CASSRWTGYEQYF.